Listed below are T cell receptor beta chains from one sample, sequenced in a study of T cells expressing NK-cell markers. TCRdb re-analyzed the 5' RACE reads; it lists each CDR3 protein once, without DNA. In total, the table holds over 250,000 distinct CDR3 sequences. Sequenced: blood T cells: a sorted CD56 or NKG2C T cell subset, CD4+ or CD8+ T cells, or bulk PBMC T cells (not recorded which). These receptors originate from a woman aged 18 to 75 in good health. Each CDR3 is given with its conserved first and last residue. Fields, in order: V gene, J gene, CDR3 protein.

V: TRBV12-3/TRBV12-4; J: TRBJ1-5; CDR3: CASSAQGAGQPQHF
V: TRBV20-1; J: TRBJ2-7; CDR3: CSARRGAYEQYF
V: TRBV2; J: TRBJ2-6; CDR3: CASSPGRHGANVLTF
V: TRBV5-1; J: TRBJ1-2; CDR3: CASSLNTDYGYTF
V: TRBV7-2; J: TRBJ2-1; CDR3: CASSLRGQGYNEQFF
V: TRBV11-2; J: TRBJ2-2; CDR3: CASSLAGTGELFF
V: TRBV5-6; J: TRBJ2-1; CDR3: CASSLGSRTSAYNEQFF
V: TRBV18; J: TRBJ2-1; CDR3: CASSPTSGNSNEQFF
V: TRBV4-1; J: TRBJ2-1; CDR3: CASSQMSGLPGGEQFF
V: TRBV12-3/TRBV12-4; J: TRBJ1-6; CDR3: CASRGGTGDSPLHF
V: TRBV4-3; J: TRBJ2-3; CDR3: CASSQLAGGTDTQYF
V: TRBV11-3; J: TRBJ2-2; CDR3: CASSLEGAYTGELFF
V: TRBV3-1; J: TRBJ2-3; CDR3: CASSQGHTQYF
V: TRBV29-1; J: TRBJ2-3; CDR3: CSVQAGGTDTQYF
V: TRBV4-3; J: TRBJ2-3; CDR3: CASSQEDRGLTDTQYF
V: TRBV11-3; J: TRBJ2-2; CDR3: CASSLSAQGTGELFF
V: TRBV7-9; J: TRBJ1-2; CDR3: CASSFGQTYGYTF
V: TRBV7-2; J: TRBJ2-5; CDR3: CASNLVAPETQYF
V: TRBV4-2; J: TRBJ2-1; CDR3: CASSQEAGGRRGEQFF
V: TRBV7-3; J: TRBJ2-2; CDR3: CASSFQSGGPGELFF
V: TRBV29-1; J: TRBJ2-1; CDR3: CSVRGGTQGVEQFF
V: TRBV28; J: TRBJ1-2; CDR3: CATRGGAGAGYTF
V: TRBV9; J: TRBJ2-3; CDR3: CASSVQRYGTDTQYF
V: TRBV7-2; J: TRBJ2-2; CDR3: CASSHDRTGELFF
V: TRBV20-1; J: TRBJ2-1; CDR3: CSAWPGVSYNEQFF
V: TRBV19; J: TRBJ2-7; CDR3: CASSKRELSYEQYF
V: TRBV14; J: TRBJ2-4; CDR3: CASSYGQGMAKNIQYF
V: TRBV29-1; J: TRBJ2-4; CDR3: CSVEAPLRGRNIQYF
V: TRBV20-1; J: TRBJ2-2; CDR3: CSARGGFNTGELFF
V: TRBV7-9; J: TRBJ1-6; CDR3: CASSLVGLGNSPLHF
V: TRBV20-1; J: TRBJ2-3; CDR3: CSAPSGTGMADTQYF
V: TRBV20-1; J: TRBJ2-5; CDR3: CSAREFDRAVQETQYF
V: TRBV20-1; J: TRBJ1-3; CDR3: CSARASGNTIYF
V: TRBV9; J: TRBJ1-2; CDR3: CASSAAVEGATGYTF
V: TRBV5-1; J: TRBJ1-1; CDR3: CASSGQGANTEAFF
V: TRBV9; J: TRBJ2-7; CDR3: CAIYRDIDYEQYF
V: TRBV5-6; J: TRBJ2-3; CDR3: CASSLVLGGTDTQYF
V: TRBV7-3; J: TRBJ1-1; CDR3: CASSPQPGRYTEAFF
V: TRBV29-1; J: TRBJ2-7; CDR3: CSATTGTVHEQYF
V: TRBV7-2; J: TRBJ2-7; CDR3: CASSLESRGEQYF
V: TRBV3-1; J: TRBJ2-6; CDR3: CASSQEFRGKKGSGANVLTF
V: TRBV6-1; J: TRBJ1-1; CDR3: CASSTTRTGWTEAFF
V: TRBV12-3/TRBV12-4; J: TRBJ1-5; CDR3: CASSLTRNNQPQHF
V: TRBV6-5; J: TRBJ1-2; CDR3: CASSYAPRQLRYGYTF
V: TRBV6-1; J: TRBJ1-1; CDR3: CASRPTAMGSTEAFF
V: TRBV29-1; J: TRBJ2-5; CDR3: CSVSPGSQETQYF
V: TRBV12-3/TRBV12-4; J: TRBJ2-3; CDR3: CASSSNLGQGAADTQYF
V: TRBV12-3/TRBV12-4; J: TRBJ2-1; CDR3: CASSLYESNEQFF
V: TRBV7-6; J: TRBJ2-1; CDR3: CASSLGEAYNEQFF
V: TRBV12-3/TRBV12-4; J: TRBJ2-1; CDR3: CASRGGLAGYNEQFF
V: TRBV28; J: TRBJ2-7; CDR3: CASSPGTSGSYEQYF
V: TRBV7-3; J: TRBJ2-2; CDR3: CASSPNLGGSGELFF